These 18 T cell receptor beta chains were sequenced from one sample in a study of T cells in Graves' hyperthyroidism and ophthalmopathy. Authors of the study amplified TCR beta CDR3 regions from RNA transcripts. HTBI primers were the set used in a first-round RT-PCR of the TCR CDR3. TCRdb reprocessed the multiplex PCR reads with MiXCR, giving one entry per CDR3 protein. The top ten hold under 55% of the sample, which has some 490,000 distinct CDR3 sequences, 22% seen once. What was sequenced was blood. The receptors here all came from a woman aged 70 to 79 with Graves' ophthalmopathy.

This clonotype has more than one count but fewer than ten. In nucleotides, the CDR3 is TGTGCCAGTAGTGAGGAATCAGGGGGCCGGAACGAGCAGTACTTC. This gives the protein CASSEESGGRNEQYF. This chain joins TRBV19 and TRBJ2-7; 8 bases align to TRBD1. The CDR3 covers 15 residues. J gave up 5 bases and V 5 bases, and 11 bases lay outside the gene matches. Germline V gene lookup returns CDR1 LNHDA and CDR2 SQIVND (reference sequence).

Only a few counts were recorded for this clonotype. The CDR3: CASSYPGQDSNQPQHF. The DNA for the CDR3 is TGTGCCAGCAGTTACCCCGGACAGGATAGCAATCAGCCCCAGCATTTT. This chain links TRBV6-5 with TRBJ1-5; 7 nucleotides agree with TRBD1. The V gene's germline CDR1 is MNHEY and CDR2 SVGAGI. The V segment lost 2 bases and the J segment 0 bases; nucleotides outside the gene matches: 4. The CDR3 contains 16 residues.

CDR3 sequence: CASRGTLNYGYTF. The CDR3 DNA is TGTGCCAGCAGAGGGACGCTAAACTATGGCTACACCTTC. V and J are TRBV6-1 and TRBJ1-2, with D possibly being TRBD1 (5 bases). This CDR3 spans 13 amino acids. V was trimmed by 6 bases and J by 2 bases, leaving 10 bases between them. The germline CDR1 and CDR2 sequences are MNHNS and SASEGT.

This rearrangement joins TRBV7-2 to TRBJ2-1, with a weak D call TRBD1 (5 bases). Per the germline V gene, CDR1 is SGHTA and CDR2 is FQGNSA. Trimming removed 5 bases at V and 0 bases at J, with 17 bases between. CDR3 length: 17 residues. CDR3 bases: TGTGCCAGCAGCACGCCCCCATGGACACTCTCCTACAATGAGCAGTTCTTC. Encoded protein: CASSTPPWTLSYNEQFF.

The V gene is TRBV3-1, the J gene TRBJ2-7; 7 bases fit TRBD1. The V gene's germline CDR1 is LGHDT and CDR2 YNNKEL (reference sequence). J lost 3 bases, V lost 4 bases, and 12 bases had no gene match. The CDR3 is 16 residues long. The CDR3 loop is CASSLATGFVGYEQYF. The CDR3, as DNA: TGTGCCAGCAGCCTCGCGACAGGGTTCGTCGGCTACGAGCAGTACTTC.

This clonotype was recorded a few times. This CDR3 reads CAWGDPYGYTF. In nucleotides, the CDR3 is TGTGCCTGGGGGGACCCCTATGGCTACACCTTC. This chain joins TRBV30 and TRBJ1-2; possibly TRBD1 for D (5 bases). Per the germline V gene, CDR1 is GTSNPN and CDR2 is SVGIG (reference sequence). This CDR3 contains 11 residues. The ends were cut back, 5 bases at V and 4 bases at J, with 8 bases in the middle.

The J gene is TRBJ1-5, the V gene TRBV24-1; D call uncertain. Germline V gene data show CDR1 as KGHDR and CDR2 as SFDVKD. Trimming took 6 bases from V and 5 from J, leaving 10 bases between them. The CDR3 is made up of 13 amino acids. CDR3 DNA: TGTGCCACCAGTACGTCCTCAGATCAGCCCCAGCATTTT. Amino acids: CATSTSSDQPQHF.

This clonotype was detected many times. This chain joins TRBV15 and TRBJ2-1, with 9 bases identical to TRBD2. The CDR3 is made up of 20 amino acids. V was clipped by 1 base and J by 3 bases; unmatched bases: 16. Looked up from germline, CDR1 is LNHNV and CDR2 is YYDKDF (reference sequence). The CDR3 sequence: CATSRVGVVLGTSSYNEQFF. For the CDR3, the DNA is TGTGCCACCAGCAGAGTCGGCGTAGTCCTGGGGACTAGCAGCTACAATGAGCAGTTCTTC.

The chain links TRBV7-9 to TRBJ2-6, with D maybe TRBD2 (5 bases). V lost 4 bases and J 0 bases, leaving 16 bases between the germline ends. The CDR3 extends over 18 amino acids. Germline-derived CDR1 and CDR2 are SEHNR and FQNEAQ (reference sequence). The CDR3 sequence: CASSSQWRVSSGANVLTF. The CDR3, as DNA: TGTGCCAGCAGCTCACAGTGGCGGGTCAGCTCTGGGGCCAACGTCCTGACTTTC.

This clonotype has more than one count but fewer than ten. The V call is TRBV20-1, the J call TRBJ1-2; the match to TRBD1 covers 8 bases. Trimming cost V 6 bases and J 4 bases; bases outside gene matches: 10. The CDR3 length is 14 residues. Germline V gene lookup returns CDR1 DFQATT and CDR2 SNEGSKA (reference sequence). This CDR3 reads CSAYGQGAIYGYTF. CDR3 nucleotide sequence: TGCAGTGCCTACGGGCAGGGGGCTATCTATGGCTACACCTTC.

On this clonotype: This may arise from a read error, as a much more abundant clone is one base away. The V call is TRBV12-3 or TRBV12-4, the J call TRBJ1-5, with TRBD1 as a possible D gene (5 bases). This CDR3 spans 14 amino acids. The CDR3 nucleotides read TGTGCCAGCAGTTTAACCTGGGGCAATCAGCCCCGGCATTTT. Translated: CASSLTWGNQPRHF.

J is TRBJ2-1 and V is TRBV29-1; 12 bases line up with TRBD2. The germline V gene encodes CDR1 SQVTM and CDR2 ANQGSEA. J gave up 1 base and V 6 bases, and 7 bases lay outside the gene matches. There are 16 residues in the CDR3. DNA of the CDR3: TGCAGCGTAAGAGGACTAGCGGGAAAATCCTACAATGAGCAGTTCTTC. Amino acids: CSVRGLAGKSYNEQFF.

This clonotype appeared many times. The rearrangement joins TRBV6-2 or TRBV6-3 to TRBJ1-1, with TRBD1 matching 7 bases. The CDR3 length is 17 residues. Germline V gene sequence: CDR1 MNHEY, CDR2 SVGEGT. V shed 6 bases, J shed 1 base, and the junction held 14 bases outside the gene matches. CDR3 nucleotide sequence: TGTGCCAGCAGCTCCCGGTATTTGGGACAGTCGAACACTGAAGCTTTCTTT. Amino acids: CASSSRYLGQSNTEAFF.

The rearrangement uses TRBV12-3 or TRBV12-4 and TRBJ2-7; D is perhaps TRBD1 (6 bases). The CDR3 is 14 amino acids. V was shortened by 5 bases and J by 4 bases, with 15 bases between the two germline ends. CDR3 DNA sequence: TGTGCCAGCAGTAAACAGGGAACGAGTTACGAGCAGTACTTC. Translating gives CASSKQGTSYEQYF.

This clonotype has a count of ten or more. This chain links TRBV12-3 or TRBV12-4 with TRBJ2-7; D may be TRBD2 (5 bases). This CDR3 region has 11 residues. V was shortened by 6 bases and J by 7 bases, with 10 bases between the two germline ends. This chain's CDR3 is CASSLSGEQYF. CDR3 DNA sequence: TGTGCCAGCAGCTTATCGGGGGAGCAGTACTTC.

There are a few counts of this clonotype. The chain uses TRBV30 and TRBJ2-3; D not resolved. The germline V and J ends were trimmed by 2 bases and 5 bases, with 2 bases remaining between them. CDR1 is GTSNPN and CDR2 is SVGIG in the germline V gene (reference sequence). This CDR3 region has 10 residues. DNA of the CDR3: TGTGCCTGGAGTAGAGATACGCAGTATTTT. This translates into CAWSRDTQYF.

The CDR3 is CASSFGTGTNTQYF. The CDR3 nucleotides read TGTGCCAGCAGCTTCGGGACAGGCACGAATACGCAGTATTTT. The chain is built from TRBV5-6 and TRBJ2-3, with 8 bases fitting TRBD1. CDR1 and CDR2 from the germline V gene are SGHDT and YYEEEE. V was pared by 2 bases and J by 7 bases, with 6 bases of the junction left unmatched. The CDR3 totals 14 residues.

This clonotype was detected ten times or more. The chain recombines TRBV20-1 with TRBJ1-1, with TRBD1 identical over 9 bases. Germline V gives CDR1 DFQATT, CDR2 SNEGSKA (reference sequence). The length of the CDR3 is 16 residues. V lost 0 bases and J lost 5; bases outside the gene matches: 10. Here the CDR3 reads CSARETGGVSRTEAFF. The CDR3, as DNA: TGCAGTGCTAGAGAAACAGGGGGCGTAAGTAGAACTGAAGCTTTCTTT.